This passage covers 18 T cell receptor beta chains from one sample sequenced in a study of blood T cell repertoires in COVID-19. Data came from immunoSEQ multiplex PCR; TCRdb stores just in-frame clones and leaves some out. This table holds under 350,000 clones, approximately 86% found once. Material for sequencing was PBMCs or T cells enriched from blood (not recorded which). The receptor source for this set is a woman aged 40 to 50 with acute COVID-19.

The chain combines TRBV27 with TRBJ2-1, with a possible D match to TRBD1 (6 bases). V lost 6 bases and J 9 bases, leaving 21 bases between the germline ends. The CDR3 runs 15 residues. Germline V gene lookup returns CDR1 MNHEY and CDR2 SMNVEV (reference sequence). CDR3 sequence (DNA): TGTGCCAGCAGACACACTCAGACAGGTTCGACTGAGCAGTTCTTC. Encoded protein: CASRHTQTGSTEQFF.

The CDR3 sequence: CAISESAGSGEKLFF. CDR3 nucleotide sequence: TGTGCCATCAGTGAGTCGGCAGGGTCAGGTGAAAAACTGTTTTTT. The chain combines TRBV10-3 with TRBJ1-4; tentative D call: TRBD1 (5 bases). Deletions cut 0 bases from V and 7 bases from J, with 12 bases between. The CDR3 runs 15 residues. Germline values: CDR1 ENHRY, CDR2 SYGVKD.

This chain connects TRBV5-4 to TRBJ1-1, with TRBD1 identical over 10 bases. The CDR3 is 16 residues long. Trimming cost V 3 bases and J 5 bases; bases outside gene matches: 10. Per the germline V gene, CDR1 is SGHNT and CDR2 is YYREEE (reference sequence). The CDR3 region is CASSSRRTGGTTEAFF. CDR3 nucleotide sequence: TGTGCCAGCAGCTCTCGTCGGACAGGGGGAACTACTGAAGCTTTCTTT.

This clone has only a few counts. The chain is built from TRBV19 and TRBJ1-5; D is uncertain. Trimming took off 9 bases at V and 7 bases at J, with 10 bases between the two ends. The CDR3 is 11 amino acids. The germline V gene has CDR1 LNHDA and CDR2 SQIVND (reference sequence). The CDR3 loop is CASGEEQPQHF. The CDR3 DNA sequence: TGTGCCAGCGGGGAGGAGCAGCCCCAGCATTTT. The full variable domain, with the rest looked up from reference TRBV19 and TRBJ1-5, is DGGITQSPKYLFRKEGQNVTLSCEQNLNHDAMYWYRQDPGQGLRLIYYSQIVNDFQKGDIAEGYSVSREKKESFPLTVTSAQKNPTAFYLCASGEEQPQHFGDGTRLSIL.

This rearrangement joins TRBV3-1 (or the pseudogene TRBV3-2) to TRBJ2-1, with TRBD2 matching over 10 bases. Germline-derived CDR1 and CDR2 are LGHDT and YNNKEL (reference sequence). The trim removed 0 bases at V and 8 bases at J, leaving 7 bases unmatched. CDR3 length: 16 residues. The CDR3 here is CASSQDELAGVDEQFF. CDR3 nucleotides: TGTGCCAGCAGCCAAGATGAGCTAGCGGGAGTGGATGAGCAGTTCTTC.

The J gene is TRBJ2-2, the V gene TRBV5-1, with 15 bases aligning to TRBD2. CDR1 is SGHRS and CDR2 is YFSETQ in the germline V gene. This CDR3 has 16 residues. V lost 4 bases to trimming and J lost 7 bases; unmatched junction nucleotides: 5. In nucleotides, the CDR3 is TGCGCCAGCAGCCCGGGACTAGCGGGAGGCTACGGGGAGCTGTTTTTT. It is translated as CASSPGLAGGYGELFF.

The V gene is TRBV19, the J gene TRBJ1-2; D unclear. This CDR3 region has 15 residues. The V gene lost 0 bases and the J gene lost 8 bases, with 16 bases spanning the gap. Germline V lookup: CDR1 LNHDA, CDR2 SQIVND (reference sequence). The CDR3 DNA follows: TGTGCCAGTAGTATAGATCCCTCGGGGATTGGAGGCTACACCTTC. Its translation is CASSIDPSGIGGYTF.

The rearrangement uses TRBV2 and TRBJ1-5, with TRBD1 identical over 8 bases. Per the germline V gene, CDR1 is SNHLY and CDR2 is FYNNEI. This CDR3 contains 16 residues. After removal of 6 bases from V and 9 bases from J, the junction contained 16 bases not matched to a gene. The CDR3 DNA reads TGTGCCAGCAGCCTCATGACAGGGGCCAGCGAGGGGCCCCAGCATTTT. It encodes CASSLMTGASEGPQHF. Drawing the rest from reference TRBV2 and TRBJ1-5, the complete variable domain is EPEVTQTPSHQVTQMGQEVILRCVPISNHLYFYWYRQILGQKVEFLVSFYNNEISEKSEIFDDQFSVERPDGSNFTLKIRSTKLEDSAMYFCASSLMTGASEGPQHFGDGTRLSIL.

The chain has TRBV7-6 and TRBJ2-5; 9 positions match TRBD2. CDR1 SGHVS and CDR2 FNYEAQ come from the germline V gene. Trimming took 1 base from V and 5 from J; bases not matched to a gene: 5. This CDR3 spans 15 amino acids. CDR3 coding DNA: TGTGCCAGCAGCTTAGGTAGCGGGAGCGGGGAGACCCAGTACTTC. Translating gives CASSLGSGSGETQYF.

CDR3 nucleotide sequence: TGCGCCAGCAGCCAAGGTCGAGGGAATGAGCAGTTCTTC. Its protein product is CASSQGRGNEQFF. The chain recombines TRBV4-3 with TRBJ2-1, with D tentatively TRBD2 (5 bases). The ends were cut back, 1 base at V and 7 bases at J, with 8 bases in the middle. The CDR3 is 13 amino acids. CDR1 is LGHNA, CDR2 YSLEER, per germline.

J is TRBJ2-7 and V is TRBV5-8; a possible D gene is TRBD2 (6 bases). Trimming left V 1 base short and J 1 base short, with 12 bases between. The CDR3 is 15 residues long. In germline, CDR1 is SGHTS, CDR2 YDEGEE. As DNA, the CDR3 is TGTGCCAGCAGCTTGCACGGGAGAGGGTCCTACGAGCAGTACTTC. Translated, it gives CASSLHGRGSYEQYF.

This rearrangement joins TRBV19 to TRBJ1-3, with D perhaps matching TRBD1 (6 bases). The CDR3 spans 16 residues. V was pared by 4 bases and J by 4 bases, with 17 bases between. CDR1 is LNHDA and CDR2 is SQIVND in the germline V gene (reference sequence). CDR3 sequence (DNA): TGTGCCAGTAGTAATCGGGGACACCGGCTGGGAAACACCATATATTTT. Protein product: CASSNRGHRLGNTIYF. Together with reference TRBV19 and TRBJ1-3, the CDR3 gives the full variable domain: DGGITQSPKYLFRKEGQNVTLSCEQNLNHDAMYWYRQDPGQGLRLIYYSQIVNDFQKGDIAEGYSVSREKKESFPLTVTSAQKNPTAFYLCASSNRGHRLGNTIYFGEGSWLTVV.

V gene TRBV28 combines with J gene TRBJ1-5; 8 bases are a match to TRBD1. In germline, CDR1 is MDHEN, CDR2 SYDVKM. The V gene end was trimmed by 7 bases and the J gene end by 7 bases; junction bases not matched to a gene: 12. The CDR3 extends over 15 amino acids. For the CDR3, the DNA is TGTGCCAGCACCAGAGGAGGACAGGGAGTACAGCCCCAGCATTTT. Protein sequence: CASTRGGQGVQPQHF. Full variable domain (missing parts from reference TRBV28 and TRBJ1-5): DVKVTQSSRYLVKRTGEKVFLECVQDMDHENMFWYRQDPGLGLRLIYFSYDVKMKEKGDIPEGYSVSREKKERFSLILESASTNQTSMYLCASTRGGQGVQPQHFGDGTRLSIL.

J is TRBJ2-7 and V is TRBV6-2 or TRBV6-3; 8 bases are a match to TRBD1. V was clipped by 2 bases and J by 2 bases; unmatched bases: 2. Germline V lookup: CDR1 MNHEY, CDR2 SVGEGT. This CDR3 has 14 amino acids. CDR3: CASSYLQGAYEQYF. CDR3 coding DNA: TGTGCCAGCAGTTACCTACAGGGGGCCTACGAGCAGTACTTC.

V gene TRBV28 combines with J gene TRBJ2-5; no firm D call. Germline V gene sequence: CDR1 MDHEN, CDR2 SYDVKM. The V gene lost 3 bases and the J gene lost 2 bases, with 10 bases spanning the gap. CDR3 size: 14 residues. The CDR3 nucleotides are TGTGCCAGCAGTTTTCCGGGTACACAAGAGACCCAGTACTTC. This sequence encodes CASSFPGTQETQYF. The full variable domain, with the rest looked up from reference TRBV28 and TRBJ2-5, is DVKVTQSSRYLVKRTGEKVFLECVQDMDHENMFWYRQDPGLGLRLIYFSYDVKMKEKGDIPEGYSVSREKKERFSLILESASTNQTSMYLCASSFPGTQETQYFGPGTRLLVL.

The V and J genes are TRBV29-1 and TRBJ1-2; tentative D call: TRBD1 (5 bases). From germline, CDR1 is SQVTM and CDR2 ANQGSEA. This CDR3 region has 13 residues. The V and J ends lost 6 bases and 4 bases respectively, with 15 bases between them. As DNA, the CDR3 is TGCAGCGTGGAAACAGGACCATTCTATGGCTACACCTTC. Amino acids: CSVETGPFYGYTF.

The rearrangement joins TRBV10-3 to TRBJ2-2; 9 nucleotides line up with TRBD1. In germline, CDR1 is ENHRY, CDR2 SYGVKD. The J segment lost 3 bases and the V segment lost 5 bases, leaving 4 bases of the junction unmatched. This CDR3 comprises 15 residues. The CDR3, as DNA: TGTGCCATCAGTCAGACAGGGGGGGACACCGGGGAGCTGTTTTTT. It yields the protein CAISQTGGDTGELFF.

V gene TRBV4-3 combines with J gene TRBJ2-7, with 7 bases fitting TRBD1. This CDR3 has 14 amino acids. Unmatched junction bases numbered 6, after V lost 5 bases and J lost 2 bases. Germline V gene lookup returns CDR1 LGHNA and CDR2 YSLEER. CDR3 region: CASSNGDSPYEQYF. The DNA for the CDR3 is TGCGCCAGCAGCAACGGGGACAGCCCCTACGAGCAGTACTTC.